This T cell receptor beta chain appears in the sequencing data of a study of read filtering for tumor transcriptome and immune sequencing. This CDR3 region has 14 residues. The V end was cut by 1 base, the J end by 3 bases, with 13 bases between. CDR1 is SQVTM and CDR2 is ANQGSEA in the germline V gene. This library used around 400 ng RNA and molecular barcoded adaptors spanning alpha/delta and beta/gamma chains. Each CDR3 protein gets one entry after TCRdb re-called the reads with MiXCR. The sample carries about 90,000 distinct CDR3 sequences, roughly an eighth recorded once. Findings and limits, study-wide: This fraction held mixed bone marrow immune cells after CD138-negative sorting.

Bone marrow was sampled from every patient at the time of active disease. This clonotype was detected a few times. Its antigen is undetermined. This TCR derives from a donor at least 40 years old with multiple myeloma. The sample comprised a population of CD138-negative cells sorted from bone marrow. The chain uses TRBV29-1 and TRBJ2-7; a possible D gene is TRBD2 (6 bases). CDR3 DNA: TGCAGCGTTGAAGTCGGGGGTCTATACTACGAGCAGTACTTC. Protein: CSVEVGGLYYEQYF.